The clone carrying this TCR beta chain was found a few times. The data stem from a study of blood T cell repertoires in COVID-19. Turning to the study itself: Donors in the United States, Italy and Spain gave samples during acute or convalescent COVID-19. From T cells, B-cell-depleted T cells, or PBMCs came the material, which was cDNA or gDNA.

Authors' methods: The assay estimated nucleated cells by amplifying reference gene primers. Assay used: immunoSEQ multiplex PCR; TCRdb lists only in-frame clones, some missing. V and J calls and clone size are given by that table; D and trimming were obtained from the DNA. The table has about 220,000 clones, less than 85% seen once. Germline V gene lookup returns CDR1 LGHDT and CDR2 YNNKEL (reference sequence). With 4 bases clipped from V and 0 bases from J, the junction kept 3 bases outside the gene matches. The CDR3 runs to 15 residues. Sample: peripheral blood. This receptor was obtained from a woman aged 65 to 85 with acute or convalescent COVID-19. V is TRBV3-1 (or the pseudogene TRBV3-2) and J is TRBJ1-1, with 9 bases identical to TRBD1. CDR3: CASSPRQGVNTEAFF. CDR3 DNA: TGTGCCAGCAGCCCTCGACAGGGGGTGAACACTGAAGCTTTCTTT.